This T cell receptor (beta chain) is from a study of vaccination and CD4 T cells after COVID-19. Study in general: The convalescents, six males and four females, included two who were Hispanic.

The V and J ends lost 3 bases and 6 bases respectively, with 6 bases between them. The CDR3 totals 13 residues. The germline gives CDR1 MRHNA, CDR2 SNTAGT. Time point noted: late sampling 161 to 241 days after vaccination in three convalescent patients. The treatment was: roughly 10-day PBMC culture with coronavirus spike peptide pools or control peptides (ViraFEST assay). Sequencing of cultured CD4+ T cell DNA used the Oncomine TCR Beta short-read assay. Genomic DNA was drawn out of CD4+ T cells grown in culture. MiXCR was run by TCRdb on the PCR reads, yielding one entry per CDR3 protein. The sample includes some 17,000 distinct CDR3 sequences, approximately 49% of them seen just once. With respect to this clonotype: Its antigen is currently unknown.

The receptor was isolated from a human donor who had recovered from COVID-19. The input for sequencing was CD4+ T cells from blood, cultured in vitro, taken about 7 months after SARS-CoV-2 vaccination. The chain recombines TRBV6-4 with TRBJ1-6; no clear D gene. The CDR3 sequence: CASSEMINSPLHF. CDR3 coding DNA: TGTGCCAGCAGTGAGATGATTAATTCACCCCTCCACTTT.